A single sample gave rise to the 7 T cell receptor beta chains below, sequenced in a study of blood T cell repertoires in COVID-19. Profiling relied on immunoSEQ multiplex PCR, and the TCRdb table lists in-frame clones only, not all of them. The repertoire holds 150,000 to 200,000 clones, with roughly 84% as singletons. The sequenced material came from peripheral blood. The source is a man in his fifties with active or convalescent COVID-19.

The gene calls are TRBV18 and TRBJ2-7, with 8 nucleotides matching TRBD2. The length of the CDR3 is 16 residues. V lost 0 bases to trimming and J lost 0 bases; unmatched junction nucleotides: 4. Germline V gene data show CDR1 as KGHSH and CDR2 as LQKENI. DNA for the CDR3: TGTGCCAGCTCACCACCTCAAGCGGGAGTCTCCTACGAGCAGTACTTC. Amino acids: CASSPPQAGVSYEQYF.

J is TRBJ1-2 and V is TRBV11-2; D remains unclear. V was trimmed by 4 bases and J by 0 bases, leaving 21 bases between them. The CDR3 loop spans 18 amino acids. Per the germline V gene, CDR1 is SGHAT and CDR2 is FQNNGV. The DNA for the CDR3 is TGTGCCAGCAGCTCCACCTTTGAGAGGCAGAGGGCTAACTATGGCTACACCTTC. Its protein product is CASSSTFERQRANYGYTF.

V usage is TRBV18 and J usage is TRBJ2-7, with a weak D call TRBD1 (6 bases). The length of the CDR3 is 15 residues. Germline V gene data show CDR1 as KGHSH and CDR2 as LQKENI. V was pared by 3 bases and J by 0 bases, with 12 bases between. The CDR3 is CASSPQGSSSYEQYF. The CDR3 DNA reads TGTGCCAGCTCACCGCAGGGGTCGAGCTCCTACGAGCAGTACTTC.

The chain uses TRBV18 and TRBJ1-1, with D perhaps TRBD1 (6 bases). V gave up 4 bases and J gave up 3 bases, with 12 bases separating them. CDR1 KGHSH and CDR2 LQKENI come from the germline V gene. CDR3 size: 14 residues. The CDR3 spells CASSRAQGHTEAFF. In nucleotides, the CDR3 is TGTGCCAGCTCACGGGCACAGGGCCACACTGAAGCTTTCTTT.

The V gene is TRBV29-1, the J gene TRBJ1-1; TRBD1 aligns across 7 bases. This CDR3 has 15 residues. After removal of 5 bases from V and 5 bases from J, the junction contained 14 bases not matched to a gene. The germline CDR1 and CDR2 sequences are SQVTM and ANQGSEA. This CDR3 reads CSVLWPPGQRTEAFF. The DNA for the CDR3 is TGCAGCGTTCTCTGGCCTCCGGGACAGAGAACTGAAGCTTTCTTT. Based on the CDR3 plus reference TRBV29-1 and TRBJ1-1, the full variable domain is SAVISQKPSRDICQRGTSLTIQCQVDSQVTMMFWYRQQPGQSLTLIATANQGSEATYESGFVIDKFPISRPNLTFSTLTVSNMSPEDSSIYLCSVLWPPGQRTEAFFGQGTRLTVV.

This clone appeared a few times. The rearrangement joins TRBV7-9 to TRBJ1-6; the D is unclear. V lost 7 bases to trimming and J lost 0 bases, with 10 bases between them. Germline V gene data show CDR1 as SEHNR and CDR2 as FQNEAQ (reference sequence). CDR3 length: 15 amino acids. This chain's CDR3 is CASTISGSYNSPLHF. DNA for the CDR3: TGTGCCAGCACGATTTCAGGCTCCTATAATTCACCCCTCCACTTT.

This chain links TRBV6-2 or TRBV6-3 with TRBJ1-6; tentatively, D is TRBD1 (6 bases). The V gene lost 6 bases and the J gene lost 13 bases, with 10 bases spanning the gap. CDR1 is MNHEY, CDR2 SVGEGT, per germline. This CDR3 region has 11 residues. CDR3 in amino acids: CASSLRGPLHF. The DNA for the CDR3 is TGTGCCAGCAGCCTCAGGGGTCCCCTCCACTTT.